The entry below describes one TCR beta chain. V dropped 1 base and J dropped 10 bases, with 11 bases sitting between them. Germline loops: CDR1 SNHLY, CDR2 FYNNEI. The CDR3 is 14 amino acids. The data stem from a study of CD8 T cells in Susac syndrome. Reverse transcription used about 0.45 to 1 ug RNA and random hexamers. Amplification of TCR beta CDR3 was carried out by immunoSEQ multiplex PCR, which covered 54 Vbeta and 13 Jbeta segments. TCRdb re-called the immunoSEQ multiplex PCR reads through MiXCR, storing one row per CDR3 protein. The sample lists 150,000 to 250,000 distinct CDR3 sequences, about 95% seen once, with roughly 0.088% in the top ten. From blood CD8+ and CD4+ T cells, the TCR beta chain was sequenced.

Specimen: CD4+ T cells from PBMCs. The rearrangement uses TRBV2 and TRBJ1-6; D may be TRBD1 (5 bases). This clonotype was sampled from a human donor with multiple sclerosis. The CDR3 DNA is TGTGCCAGCAGTGAAGGTTCAGGGAGATCACCCCTCCACTTT. Residues: CASSEGSGRSPLHF.